Sequencing of this T cell receptor beta chain was carried out in a study of blood T cell repertoires in COVID-19. This CDR3 has 14 amino acids. V was pared by 5 bases and J by 7 bases, with 9 bases of the junction left unmatched. Germline assignment: CDR1 SEHNR and CDR2 FQNEAQ (reference sequence). Some clones are missing from TCRdb's copy, which holds only in-frame ones; the method was immunoSEQ multiplex PCR. The sample holds some 200,000 clones, 84% seen once. V and J are TRBV7-9 and TRBJ2-7, with 9 bases that match TRBD1. This TCR came from a woman aged 80 or over with COVID-19, enrolled during active disease. Material: peripheral blood. CDR3: CASSVISGTGEQYF. The CDR3 DNA is TGTGCCAGCAGCGTCATATCCGGGACAGGGGAGCAGTACTTC.